The 27 T cell receptor beta chains in this list originate from one sample, sequenced in a study of blood T cell repertoires in COVID-19. Produced via immunoSEQ multiplex PCR; TCRdb's table is partial and in-frame only. The sample includes fewer than 350,000 clones, 80% to 85% of them seen just once. The specimen sequenced was peripheral blood. The origin of the receptors is an older woman with active or convalescent COVID-19.

This chain joins TRBV3-1 (or the pseudogene TRBV3-2) and TRBJ2-7, with 7 bases lining up with TRBD2. The germline CDR1 and CDR2 sequences are LGHDT and YNNKEL (reference sequence). The junction had 9 bases not matched to a gene; V was cut back by 1 base and J by 3 bases. The CDR3 is 16 amino acids. The CDR3 nucleotides are TGTGCCAGCAGCCAAGCGGTTGTGGCTAGCGGCTACGAGCAGTACTTC. Its translation is CASSQAVVASGYEQYF.

The chain combines TRBV6-6 with TRBJ1-1; D may be TRBD1 (6 bases). The length of the CDR3 is 14 residues. The V gene lost 2 bases and the J gene lost 1 base, with 8 bases spanning the gap. Germline V gene data show CDR1 as MNHNY and CDR2 as SVGAGI (reference sequence). CDR3 sequence (DNA): TGTGCCAGCAGTTACCAACAGGGGAACACTGAAGCTTTCTTT. It is translated as CASSYQQGNTEAFF.

This clone occurred many times. The chain employs TRBV25-1 and TRBJ2-7; 7 nucleotides agree with TRBD2. Germline CDR1 reads MGHDK; CDR2 reads SYGVNS. V shed 7 bases and J 4 bases; nucleotides not matched to a gene: 7. The CDR3 consists of 13 residues. This chain's CDR3 is CASTGGRHYEQYF. CDR3 nucleotide sequence: TGTGCCAGCACGGGGGGACGACATTACGAGCAGTACTTC.

DNA for the CDR3: TGTGCCAGCAGCTGGGCCCTGAGGGGGCCCAAGGGGGTAGATACGCAGTATTTT. It translates to CASSWALRGPKGVDTQYF. The J gene is TRBJ2-3, the V gene TRBV7-2, with 7 bases lining up with TRBD1. CDR1 and CDR2 (germline): SGHTA, FQGNSA. V lost 4 bases, J lost 5 bases, and 18 bases stayed unmatched. CDR3 length equals 18 residues.

The V and J genes are TRBV2 and TRBJ2-2, with TRBD2 identical over 10 bases. Germline CDR1 SNHLY, CDR2 FYNNEI. After removal of 5 bases from V and 6 bases from J, the junction contained 6 bases not matched to a gene. The CDR3 extends over 15 amino acids. CDR3 residues: CASSIAGGSSGELFF. CDR3 nucleotide sequence: TGTGCCAGCAGTATAGCGGGGGGATCCTCCGGGGAGCTGTTTTTT. The full variable domain, completed using reference TRBV2 and TRBJ2-2, is EPEVTQTPSHQVTQMGQEVILRCVPISNHLYFYWYRQILGQKVEFLVSFYNNEISEKSEIFDDQFSVERPDGSNFTLKIRSTKLEDSAMYFCASSIAGGSSGELFFGEGSRLTVL.

This chain connects TRBV10-3 to TRBJ2-3, with 7 bases that match TRBD2. The trim removed 3 bases at V and 0 bases at J, leaving 6 bases unmatched. The CDR3 sequence is 16 residues long. The germline V gene has CDR1 ENHRY and CDR2 SYGVKD. Here the CDR3 reads CAISDRGVRSTDTQYF. In DNA form, the CDR3 reads TGTGCCATCAGTGATCGGGGGGTCCGGAGCACAGATACGCAGTATTTT.

The V gene is TRBV10-1, the J gene TRBJ2-3; weak D call: TRBD1 (5 bases). Per germline, CDR1 WNHNN and CDR2 SYGVQD (reference sequence). The CDR3 runs to 23 residues. The V end lost 6 bases, the J end lost 2 bases, and 39 bases lay between the germline ends. CDR3 bases: TGCGCCAGCAGCGGCTGGGGCAGATACTCATTTCGTGTGAATTTCATTTACACAGATACGCAGTATTTT. Amino acids: CASSGWGRYSFRVNFIYTDTQYF.

J is TRBJ2-3 and V is TRBV18; no clear D. The CDR3 totals 12 residues. The V end was cut by 6 bases, the J end by 0 bases, with 4 bases between. Germline CDR1 and CDR2: KGHSH and LQKENI. This chain's CDR3 is CASSLSTDTQYF. CDR3 coding DNA: TGTGCCAGCTCCCTAAGCACAGATACGCAGTATTTT.

This clone was counted a few times. This chain connects TRBV30 to TRBJ1-5, with D unclear. V was shortened by 0 bases and J by 4 bases, with 7 bases between the two germline ends. The CDR3 extends over 13 amino acids. Germline values: CDR1 GTSNPN, CDR2 SVGIG (reference sequence). The chain's CDR3 is CAWSVGSNQPQHF. The CDR3 DNA is TGTGCCTGGAGTGTCGGGAGTAATCAGCCCCAGCATTTT.

The gene calls are TRBV9 and TRBJ1-1; a possible D gene is TRBD1 (5 bases). The CDR3 is 15 amino acids. V shed 2 bases and J shed 2 bases, with 13 bases lying between them. Germline V lookup: CDR1 SGDLS, CDR2 YYNGEE. The CDR3 reads CASSVGGVGNTEAFF. DNA of the CDR3: TGTGCCAGCAGCGTGGGGGGTGTGGGAAACACTGAAGCTTTCTTT.

V is TRBV3-1 (or the pseudogene TRBV3-2) and J is TRBJ2-7; no clear D gene. Germline CDR1 reads LGHDT; CDR2 reads YNNKEL (reference sequence). V lost 2 bases and J 0 bases, leaving 5 bases between the germline ends. The CDR3 contains 13 residues. The DNA for the CDR3 is TGTGCCAGCAGCCAATTAGACTCCTACGAGCAGTACTTC. As protein: CASSQLDSYEQYF.

The chain couples TRBV30 to TRBJ1-1; tentative D call: TRBD1 (6 bases). V lost 3 bases and J lost 11, with 13 bases in between. The CDR3 sequence is 11 residues long. Germline CDR1 and CDR2: GTSNPN and SVGIG (reference sequence). CDR3 nucleotide sequence: TGTGCCTGGAGCAACCCAGGGGCGGCTTTCTTT. It is translated as CAWSNPGAAFF.

The genes are TRBV7-6 and TRBJ2-3; 8 bases align to TRBD2. Looked up from germline, CDR1 is SGHVS and CDR2 is FNYEAQ. V lost 2 bases, J lost 7 bases, and 17 bases stayed unmatched. This CDR3 spans 18 amino acids. The CDR3 loop is CASSLFLAGGSSTNTQYF. The CDR3 DNA is TGTGCCAGCAGCTTATTCCTAGCGGGCGGGTCTTCTACAAATACGCAGTATTTT.

J is TRBJ1-1 and V is TRBV10-3, with D perhaps TRBD1 (6 bases). CDR1 is ENHRY and CDR2 is SYGVKD in the germline V gene. This CDR3 has 12 amino acids. The V gene lost 8 bases and the J gene lost 3 bases, with 10 bases spanning the gap. In DNA, the CDR3 is TGTGCCATCGGTAAGGGGGACACTGAAGCTTTCTTT. Its protein is CAIGKGDTEAFF.

A few counts support this clone. The chain has TRBV10-3 and TRBJ2-3, with 9 positions matching TRBD2. With 0 bases clipped from V and 4 bases from J, the junction kept 8 bases outside the gene matches. Germline V gene data show CDR1 as ENHRY and CDR2 as SYGVKD. The CDR3 length is 17 residues. The CDR3 region is CAISESYRAGGPDTQYF. Written as DNA, the CDR3 is TGTGCCATCAGTGAGTCGTATCGGGCGGGGGGGCCAGATACGCAGTATTTT.

The CDR3 DNA is TGTGCCAGCAGCCAAGATGGACTAGCGGGGGGGCTTCGAACCGGGGAGCTGTTTTTT. Translating gives CASSQDGLAGGLRTGELFF. The chain links TRBV3-1 (or the pseudogene TRBV3-2) to TRBJ2-2; 15 positions agree with TRBD2. Germline trimming cut 0 bases from V and 5 bases from J; bases unmatched to any gene: 7. Germline V CDR1 and CDR2: LGHDT, YNNKEL (reference sequence). This CDR3 comprises 19 residues.

This clone was observed a single time. This sequence joins TRBV21-1 and TRBJ2-7; TRBD1, the D gene given by the table, was not confirmed from the DNA. TRBV21-1 is a pseudogene segment. The CDR3 consists of 18 residues. CDR3 sequence reads: CASSNRDSDRKSSYEQYF. The CDR3 DNA reads as TGTGCCAGCAGCAATCGGGACAGCGACCGGAAAAGCTCCTACGAGCAGTACTTC.

The rearrangement uses TRBV6-5 and TRBJ2-3; a weak D match, TRBD1 (5 bases). The V gene lost 0 bases and the J gene lost 1 base, with 8 bases spanning the gap. Germline lookup yields CDR1 MNHEY and CDR2 SVGAGI. This CDR3 comprises 15 residues. CDR3: CASSYSTRGTDTQYF. CDR3 nucleotide sequence: TGTGCCAGCAGTTACTCGACCAGGGGCACAGATACGCAGTATTTT.

The V and J genes are TRBV14 and TRBJ1-2; TRBD1 agrees at 8 bases. Per germline, CDR1 SGHDN and CDR2 FVKESK. CDR3 length equals 14 residues. The V and J ends lost 2 bases and 7 bases, in that order; junction bases with no gene match: 6. CDR3 nucleotide sequence: TGTGCCAGCAGCCAAAACCAGGGGGCCGCTGGCTACACCTTC. Amino acids: CASSQNQGAAGYTF. Variable domain in full (rest from reference TRBV14 and TRBJ1-2): EAGVTQFPSHSVIEKGQTVTLRCDPISGHDNLYWYRRVMGKEIKFLLHFVKESKQDESGMPNNRFLAERTGGTYSTLKVQPAELEDSGVYFCASSQNQGAAGYTFGSGTRLTVV.

This clone was counted a single time. V usage is TRBV6-1 and J usage is TRBJ1-6, with D unclear. V gave up 1 base and J gave up 7 bases, with 17 bases separating them. The CDR3 loop spans 17 amino acids. The germline CDR1 and CDR2 sequences are MNHNS and SASEGT. For the CDR3, the DNA is TGTGCCAGCAGTGAAGTTGGGTTGACTGCCCCGAATTCACCCCTCCACTTT. This encodes CASSEVGLTAPNSPLHF.

CDR3 protein: CASGTGGYGYTF. As DNA, the CDR3 is TGTGCCAGTGGGACAGGGGGCTATGGCTACACCTTC. The chain links TRBV28 to TRBJ1-2, with 11 bases aligning to TRBD1. CDR1 and CDR2 from the germline V gene are MDHEN and SYDVKM. The CDR3 contains 12 residues. V was clipped by 9 bases and J by 4 bases; unmatched bases: 1.

This chain joins TRBV2 and TRBJ1-5, with a tentative D call TRBD1 (5 bases). The V and J ends lost 5 bases and 7 bases respectively, with 18 bases between them. The germline CDR1 and CDR2 sequences are SNHLY and FYNNEI. The length of the CDR3 is 15 residues. DNA for the CDR3: TGTGCCAGCAGTCCAAGGGCGGCAGGGAGGCAGCCCCAGCATTTT. Amino acids: CASSPRAAGRQPQHF. The variable domain in full, completed from reference TRBV2 and TRBJ1-5, reads EPEVTQTPSHQVTQMGQEVILRCVPISNHLYFYWYRQILGQKVEFLVSFYNNEISEKSEIFDDQFSVERPDGSNFTLKIRSTKLEDSAMYFCASSPRAAGRQPQHFGDGTRLSIL.

This chain links TRBV7-6 with TRBJ1-2; a weak D match, TRBD1 (5 bases). The CDR3 is made up of 17 amino acids. V lost 1 base, J lost 0 bases, and 15 bases lay in between. Looked up from germline, CDR1 is SGHVS and CDR2 is FNYEAQ. This chain's CDR3 is CASSLEPGGTSNYGYTF. CDR3 sequence (DNA): TGTGCCAGCAGCTTAGAGCCCGGCGGGACCTCTAACTATGGCTACACCTTC.

J is TRBJ2-5 and V is TRBV7-2; 8 bases map to TRBD2. Germline CDR1 reads SGHTA; CDR2 reads FQGNSA. This CDR3 has 14 residues. The V and J ends lost 5 bases and 5 bases, in that order; junction bases with no gene match: 7. The CDR3 sequence is CASSLGLAVETQYF. DNA for the CDR3: TGTGCCAGCAGCCTTGGACTAGCCGTCGAGACCCAGTACTTC.

The chain is built from TRBV6-1 and TRBJ1-1; D remains ambiguous. V gave up 0 bases and J gave up 0 bases, with 2 bases separating them. Germline lookup yields CDR1 MNHNS and CDR2 SASEGT. The CDR3 has 13 amino acids. The CDR3: CASSEALNTEAFF. The CDR3 DNA follows: TGTGCCAGCAGTGAAGCCTTGAACACTGAAGCTTTCTTT.

The CDR3 DNA reads TGTGCCAGCAGGGACAGGGGAGGGAACACTGAAGCTTTCTTT. Translated: CASRDRGGNTEAFF. This chain uses TRBV6-5 with TRBJ1-1, with TRBD1 matching 9 bases. The CDR3 extends over 14 amino acids. V dropped 6 bases and J dropped 1; count of bases not matched to a gene: 3. CDR1 is MNHEY and CDR2 is SVGAGI in the germline V gene.

The chain is built from TRBV5-6 and TRBJ2-7; TRBD2 is a possible D gene (5 bases). The germline V gene encodes CDR1 SGHDT and CDR2 YYEEEE. The CDR3 totals 13 residues. Trimming took off 2 bases at V and 4 bases at J, with 10 bases between the two ends. CDR3 nucleotides: TGTGCCAGCAGCTTCCTGTGGGAGTACGAGCAGTACTTC. It codes for CASSFLWEYEQYF.